This T cell receptor (beta chain) emerged from a study of T cell responses to AZD1222 COVID-19 vaccine. The study, taken as a whole, reports: Across spike, vaccine-associated CD4 TCRs were found, dominant at 160-218 and 743-854. AZD1222 recipients seropositive at baseline numbered only 5 or 6. Repertoire samples came only from after the peak T cell response.

Sequenced by immunoSEQ multiplex PCR; TCRdb stores in-frame clones only, minus some. The repertoire holds 55,000 to 70,000 clones, with about three quarters as singletons. About this clone itself: Its antigen is not known.

This clonotype originated in an adult in good health. The input for sequencing was peripheral blood, taken on day 0 of AZD1222 vaccination.

The CDR3 sequence is CASGWGQGNQPQHF. The CDR3 DNA reads TGTGCTAGTGGTTGGGGGCAGGGCAATCAGCCCCAGCATTTT. The chain links TRBV12-5 to TRBJ1-5, with a tentative D call TRBD1 (6 bases). V was pared by 4 bases and J by 2 bases, with 9 bases between. CDR1 LGHNT and CDR2 FRNRAP come from the germline V gene. CDR3 length: 14 residues.